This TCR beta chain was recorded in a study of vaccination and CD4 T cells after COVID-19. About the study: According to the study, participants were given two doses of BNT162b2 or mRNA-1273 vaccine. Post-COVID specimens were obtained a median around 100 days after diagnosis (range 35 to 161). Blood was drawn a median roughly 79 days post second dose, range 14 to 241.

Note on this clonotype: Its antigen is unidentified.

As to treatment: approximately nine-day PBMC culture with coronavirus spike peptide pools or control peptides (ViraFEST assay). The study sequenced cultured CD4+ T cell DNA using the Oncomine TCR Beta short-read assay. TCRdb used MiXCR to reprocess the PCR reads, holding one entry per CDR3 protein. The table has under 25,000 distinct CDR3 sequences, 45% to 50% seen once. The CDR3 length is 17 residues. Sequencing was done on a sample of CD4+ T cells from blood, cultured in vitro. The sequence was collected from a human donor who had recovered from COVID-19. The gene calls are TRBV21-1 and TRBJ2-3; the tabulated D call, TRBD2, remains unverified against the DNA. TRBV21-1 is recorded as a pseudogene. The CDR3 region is CASSKATSGGTTDTQYF. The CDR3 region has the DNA TGTGCCAGCAGCAAAGCAACTAGCGGGGGGACAACAGATACGCAGTATTTT.